This TCR beta chain appears in the sequencing data of a study of T-cell reconstitution after alpha-beta-depleted transplantation in children. Overall study results and limits: At day 60, the high TCRbeta diversity found in some patients originated from recipient T cells and thymic progenitors that had survived. The origin of alpha-beta T cells about two months after transplant was reportedly several hundred expanded graft clones. At the one-year point after transplant, T-cell counts and TCRbeta diversity were found to come mostly from T cells that had been newly produced.

Between the trimmed V and J ends, which lost 5 bases and 1 base, there was a span of 11 bases. CDR1 and CDR2 (germline): SEHNR, FQNEAQ (reference sequence). The CDR3 contains 14 residues. This clonotype was picked up a small number of times. The antigen remains unidentified. A TCRbeta library incorporating unique molecular identifiers was prepared. TCRdb ran MiXCR on the PCR reads and lists one entry per CDR3 protein. The table includes approximately 980,000 distinct CDR3 sequences, about 26% detected once. The receptor was derived from a boy younger than two who had a stem cell transplant for SCID, so the T cells may come from the graft donor. Sequenced here: PBMCs, mostly from graft donor cells, sampled 360 days after TCRalphabeta/CD19-depleted stem cell transplant. The V gene is TRBV7-9, the J gene TRBJ1-1; no definite D call. The CDR3 nucleotides read TGTGCCAGCAGCCCTTGGGCTGGGAACACTGAAGCTTTCTTT. Residues: CASSPWAGNTEAFF.